This T cell receptor (beta chain) was recorded in a study of control samples from healthy donors and cancer patients. Germline CDR1 reads WSHSY; CDR2 reads SAAADI. CDR3 size: 16 residues. Trimming took 1 base from V and 3 from J, leaving 15 bases between them. Only in-frame clones appear in the TCRdb table, and some are missing; sequencing was by immunoSEQ multiplex PCR. The data hold under 90,000 clones, with almost 95% observed a single time. The chain combines TRBV10-2 with TRBJ2-5; TRBD2 might be the D (6 bases). Sequencing used blood. The clonotype was recovered from a woman in her fifties or sixties in good health. The CDR3 loop is CASSELNSGLKETQYF. The CDR3 DNA reads TGCGCCAGCAGTGAGTTAAATAGCGGATTAAAAGAGACCCAGTACTTC.